This T cell receptor (beta chain) is from a study of cytomegalovirus exposure and HLA in healthy donors. This clone was picked up one time. Primers: 60 Vbeta forward and 13 Jbeta reverse. Generated by immunoSEQ multiplex PCR, the TCRdb table keeps only in-frame clones and is missing some. In the table there are 100,000 to 150,000 clones, 65% to 85% of which are singletons. V shed 4 bases and J 0 bases; nucleotides not matched to a gene: 7. This CDR3 comprises 18 residues. The germline V gene has CDR1 LGHNT and CDR2 FRNRAP. The chain is built from TRBV12-5 and TRBJ2-1; 12 bases are shared with TRBD2. This receptor was identified in a boy aged 5-17 years in good health and CMV-seronegative. The sequencing input was PBMCs. The DNA of the CDR3 is TGTGCTAGTGGTTCGGGGACTAGCGGGCTGAGCTCCTACAATGAGCAGTTCTTC. Amino acids: CASGSGTSGLSSYNEQFF.